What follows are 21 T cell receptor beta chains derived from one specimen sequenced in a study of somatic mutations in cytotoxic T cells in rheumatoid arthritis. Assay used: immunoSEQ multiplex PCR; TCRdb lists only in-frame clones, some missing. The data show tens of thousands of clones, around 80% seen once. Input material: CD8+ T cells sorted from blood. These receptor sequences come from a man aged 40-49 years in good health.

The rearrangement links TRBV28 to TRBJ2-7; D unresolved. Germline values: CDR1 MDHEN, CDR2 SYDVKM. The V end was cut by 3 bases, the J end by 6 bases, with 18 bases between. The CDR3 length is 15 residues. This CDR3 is CASSFPPTGSSEQYF. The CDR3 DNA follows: TGTGCCAGCAGTTTCCCCCCAACTGGATCTAGCGAGCAGTACTTC. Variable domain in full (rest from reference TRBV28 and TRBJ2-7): DVKVTQSSRYLVKRTGEKVFLECVQDMDHENMFWYRQDPGLGLRLIYFSYDVKMKEKGDIPEGYSVSREKKERFSLILESASTNQTSMYLCASSFPPTGSSEQYFGPGTRLTVT.

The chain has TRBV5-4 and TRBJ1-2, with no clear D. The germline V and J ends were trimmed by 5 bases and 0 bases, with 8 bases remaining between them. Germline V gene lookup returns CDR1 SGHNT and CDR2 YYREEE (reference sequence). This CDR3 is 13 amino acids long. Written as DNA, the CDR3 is TGTGCCAGCAGGAGGACGGCTAACTATGGCTACACCTTC. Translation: CASRRTANYGYTF.

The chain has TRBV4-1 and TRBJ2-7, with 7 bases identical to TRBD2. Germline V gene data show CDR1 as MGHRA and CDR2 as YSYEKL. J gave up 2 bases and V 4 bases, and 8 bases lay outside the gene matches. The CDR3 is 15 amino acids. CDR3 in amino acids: CASSPIGGSPYEQYF. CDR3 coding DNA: TGCGCCAGCAGCCCTATCGGCGGGAGCCCCTACGAGCAGTACTTC.

DNA of the CDR3: TGTGCCAGCAGTTTAGGGGGGTCTGGCCAGCCCCAGCATTTT. Its translation is CASSLGGSGQPQHF. The V gene is TRBV27, the J gene TRBJ1-5; D is possibly TRBD1 (5 bases). V was clipped by 2 bases and J by 7 bases, with 12 bases between them. CDR3 length: 14 residues. Germline-derived CDR1 and CDR2 are MNHEY and SMNVEV (reference sequence).

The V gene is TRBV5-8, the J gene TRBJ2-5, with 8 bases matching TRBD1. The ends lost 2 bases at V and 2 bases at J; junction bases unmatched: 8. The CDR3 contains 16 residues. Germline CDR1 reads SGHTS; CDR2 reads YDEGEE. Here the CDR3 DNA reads TGTGCCAGCAGCTTCGGACAGGGCTGGAGGCAAGAGACCCAGTACTTC. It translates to CASSFGQGWRQETQYF.

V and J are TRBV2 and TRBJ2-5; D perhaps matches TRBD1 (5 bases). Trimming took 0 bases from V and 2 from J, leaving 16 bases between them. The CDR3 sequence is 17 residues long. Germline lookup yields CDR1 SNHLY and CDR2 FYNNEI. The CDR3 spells CASSEAPLGASQETQYF. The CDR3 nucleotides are TGTGCCAGCAGTGAAGCGCCGTTAGGGGCATCTCAAGAGACCCAGTACTTC.

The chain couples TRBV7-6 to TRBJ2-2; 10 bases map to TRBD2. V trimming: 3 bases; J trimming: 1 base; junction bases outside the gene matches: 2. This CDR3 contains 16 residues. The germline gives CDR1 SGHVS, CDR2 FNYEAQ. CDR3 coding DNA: TGTGCCAGCAGCTTCTCTAGCGGGGGGAACACCGGGGAGCTGTTTTTT. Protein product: CASSFSSGGNTGELFF.

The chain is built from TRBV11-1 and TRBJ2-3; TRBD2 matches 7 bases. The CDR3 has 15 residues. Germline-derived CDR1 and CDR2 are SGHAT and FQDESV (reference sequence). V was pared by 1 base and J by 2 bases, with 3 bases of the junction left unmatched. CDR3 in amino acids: CASSLGAGHTDTQYF. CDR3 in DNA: TGTGCCAGCAGCTTAGGAGCGGGGCACACAGATACGCAGTATTTT.

The CDR3 DNA reads as TGTGCCAGTAGCCGGTACACGAACTGGGGAACTGAAGCTTTCTTT. Residues: CASSRYTNWGTEAFF. The genes are TRBV19 and TRBJ1-1; the D is unclear. Germline V CDR1 and CDR2: LNHDA, SQIVND (reference sequence). Trimming stripped 6 bases from V and 5 bases from J, with 19 bases between. The CDR3 loop spans 15 amino acids.

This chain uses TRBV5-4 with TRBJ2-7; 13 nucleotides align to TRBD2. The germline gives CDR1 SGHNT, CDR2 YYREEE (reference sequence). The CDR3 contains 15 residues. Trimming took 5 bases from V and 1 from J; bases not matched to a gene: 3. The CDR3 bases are TGTGCCAGCAGGTCGGGACTAGCGGGGTCCTACGAGCAGTACTTC. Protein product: CASRSGLAGSYEQYF.

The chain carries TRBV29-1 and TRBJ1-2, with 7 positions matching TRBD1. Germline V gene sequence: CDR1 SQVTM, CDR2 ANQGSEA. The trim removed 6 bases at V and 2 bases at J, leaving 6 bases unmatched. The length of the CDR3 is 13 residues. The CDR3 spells CSVARGGNYGYTF. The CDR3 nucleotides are TGCAGCGTAGCCAGGGGGGGGAACTATGGCTACACCTTC.

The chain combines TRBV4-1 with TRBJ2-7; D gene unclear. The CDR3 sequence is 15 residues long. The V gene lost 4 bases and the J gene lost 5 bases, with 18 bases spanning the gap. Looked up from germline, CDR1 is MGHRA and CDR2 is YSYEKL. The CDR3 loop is CASSLREQPLDEQYF. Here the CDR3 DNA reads TGCGCCAGCAGCCTAAGAGAACAGCCTCTCGACGAGCAGTACTTC.

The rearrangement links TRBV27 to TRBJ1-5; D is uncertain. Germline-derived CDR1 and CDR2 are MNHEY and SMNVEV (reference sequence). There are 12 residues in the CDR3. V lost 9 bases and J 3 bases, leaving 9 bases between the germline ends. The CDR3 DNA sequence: TGTGCCAGTGGACGGAACAATCAGCCCCAGCATTTT. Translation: CASGRNNQPQHF.

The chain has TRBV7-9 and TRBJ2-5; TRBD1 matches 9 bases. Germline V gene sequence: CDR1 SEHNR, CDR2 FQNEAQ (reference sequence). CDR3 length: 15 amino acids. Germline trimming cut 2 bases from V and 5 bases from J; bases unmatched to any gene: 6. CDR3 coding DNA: TGTGCCAGCAGCTTAATTGGGACAGGGACGGAGACCCAGTACTTC. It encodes CASSLIGTGTETQYF. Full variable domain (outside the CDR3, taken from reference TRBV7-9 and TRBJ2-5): DTGVSQNPRHKITKRGQNVTFRCDPISEHNRLYWYRQTLGQGPEFLTYFQNEAQLEKSRLLSDRFSAERPKGSFSTLEIQRTEQGDSAMYLCASSLIGTGTETQYFGPGTRLLVL.

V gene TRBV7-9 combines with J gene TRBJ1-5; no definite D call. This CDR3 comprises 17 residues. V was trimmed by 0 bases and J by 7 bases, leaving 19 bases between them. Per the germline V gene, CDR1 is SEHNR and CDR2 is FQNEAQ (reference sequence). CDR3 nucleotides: TGTGCCAGCAGCTTAGCTCAATCCGGACTTGGCTTACAGCCCCAGCATTTT. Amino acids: CASSLAQSGLGLQPQHF. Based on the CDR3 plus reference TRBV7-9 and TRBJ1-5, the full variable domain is DTGVSQNPRHKITKRGQNVTFRCDPISEHNRLYWYRQTLGQGPEFLTYFQNEAQLEKSRLLSDRFSAERPKGSFSTLEIQRTEQGDSAMYLCASSLAQSGLGLQPQHFGDGTRLSIL.

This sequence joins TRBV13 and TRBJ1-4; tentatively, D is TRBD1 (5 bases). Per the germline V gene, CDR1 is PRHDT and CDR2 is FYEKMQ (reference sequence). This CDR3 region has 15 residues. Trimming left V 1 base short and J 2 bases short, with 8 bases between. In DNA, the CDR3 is TGTGCCAGCAGCTTAGCGGCAGGGACTAATGAAAAACTGTTTTTT. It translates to CASSLAAGTNEKLFF. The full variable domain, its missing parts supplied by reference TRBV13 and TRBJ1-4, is AAGVIQSPRHLIKEKRETATLKCYPIPRHDTVYWYQQGPGQDPQFLISFYEKMQSDKGSIPDRFSAQQFSDYHSELNMSSLELGDSALYFCASSLAAGTNEKLFFGSGTQLSVL.

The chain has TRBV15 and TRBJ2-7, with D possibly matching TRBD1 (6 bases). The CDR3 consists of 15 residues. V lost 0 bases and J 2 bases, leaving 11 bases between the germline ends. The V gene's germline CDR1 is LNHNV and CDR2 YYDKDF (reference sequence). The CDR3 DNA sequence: TGTGCCACCAGCAGAGAAGGGGCAGGGGCCTACGAGCAGTACTTC. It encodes CATSREGAGAYEQYF.

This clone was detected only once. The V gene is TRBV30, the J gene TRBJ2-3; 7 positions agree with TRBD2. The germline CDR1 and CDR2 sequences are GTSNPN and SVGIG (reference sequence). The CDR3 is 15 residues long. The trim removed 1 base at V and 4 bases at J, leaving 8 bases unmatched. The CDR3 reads CAWSEPAGPADTQYF. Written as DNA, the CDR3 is TGTGCCTGGAGTGAGCCAGCGGGACCCGCAGATACGCAGTATTTT.

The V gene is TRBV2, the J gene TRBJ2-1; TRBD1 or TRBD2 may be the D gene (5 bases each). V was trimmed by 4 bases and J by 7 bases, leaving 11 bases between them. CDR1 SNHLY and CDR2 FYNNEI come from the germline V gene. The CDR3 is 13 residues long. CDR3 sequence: CASSAAGSNEQFF. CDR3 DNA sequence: TGTGCCAGCAGTGCGGCAGGGAGTAATGAGCAGTTCTTC.

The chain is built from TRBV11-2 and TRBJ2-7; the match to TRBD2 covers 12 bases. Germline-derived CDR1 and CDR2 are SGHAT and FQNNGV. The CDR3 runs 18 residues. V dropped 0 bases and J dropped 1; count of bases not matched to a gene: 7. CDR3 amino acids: CASSLELAGGPVSYEQYF. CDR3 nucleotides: TGTGCCAGCAGCTTAGAGCTAGCGGGAGGGCCGGTGTCCTACGAGCAGTACTTC.

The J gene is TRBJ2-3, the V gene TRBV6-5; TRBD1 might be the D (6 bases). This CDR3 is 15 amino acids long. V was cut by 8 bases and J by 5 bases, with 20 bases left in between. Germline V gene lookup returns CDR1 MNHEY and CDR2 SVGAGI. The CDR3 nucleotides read TGTGCCAGCCATCCGAGGGGGAGTGGAGGAGATACGCAGTATTTT. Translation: CASHPRGSGGDTQYF.